This T cell receptor beta chain appears in the sequencing data of a study of shared clonotypes between healthy human individuals. Every one of the donors was a Caucasian adult that lived in Nashville, Tennessee. CDR1 ENHRY and CDR2 SYGVKD come from the germline V gene. The CDR3 sequence is 14 residues long. V was shortened by 3 bases and J by 5 bases, with 13 bases between the two germline ends. Per the original methods: ImmunoSEQ junction-only sequences lacked quality scores, so their filtering differed. Using immunoSEQ multiplex PCR, the repertoire was profiled, and TCRdb retains in-frame clones only, with some absent. From that table come the V and J calls and clone size; the DNA was used to work out D and trimming. The table lists 470,000 or so clones, about 72% of them singletons, with around 12% in the top ten.

The clonotype was recovered from a woman between 40 and 55 years old in good health. Some clones in this sample may be carry-over from other donors' samples. Material for sequencing was PBMCs. The J gene is TRBJ2-5, the V gene TRBV10-3; maybe TRBD1 (6 bases). CDR3 nucleotides: TGTGCCATCAGTGACCCCCACAGGGCGGAGACCCAGTACTTC. Protein product: CAISDPHRAETQYF.